Below, one T cell receptor (beta chain) is given with its context. This sample is part of a study of PD-L1 blockade in urothelial cancer. The overall study: Between 0 and 3 chemotherapy regimens preceded treatment for each patient. Timepoints chosen for blood analysis were 3 weeks (second dose) and 6 weeks after treatment start. Median T cell yield from blood was approximately 130,000.

The method was immunoSEQ multiplex PCR; TCRdb's version includes in-frame clones alone and lacks a portion of them. The sample includes about 43,000 clones, 80% of them seen just once. J was trimmed by 12 bases and V by 7 bases; bases with no gene match: 12. There are 13 residues in the CDR3. Germline V gives CDR1 MNHNY, CDR2 SVGAGI (reference sequence). Time point noted: pretreatment peripheral blood. Urothelial carcinoma in patients was locally advanced or metastatic. This sequence was found in a man aged 60 to 75 with urothelial cancer. The V call is TRBV6-6, the J call TRBJ1-1, with 9 positions matching TRBD1. Sequenced here: PBMCs, sampled around atezolizumab (anti-PD-L1) treatment. CDR3 in DNA: TGTGCCAGCATGGGGGCTGGGACAGGGAGGACTTTCTTT. Translation gives CASMGAGTGRTFF.